Each of the 26 T cell receptor beta chains below was sequenced from the same sample in a study of blood T cell repertoires in COVID-19. Clones were read by immunoSEQ multiplex PCR, and TCRdb kept only the in-frame ones, dropping some. Among 50,000 to 80,000 clones listed, roughly 90% were seen once. Sequenced material: peripheral blood. Receptors were obtained from a woman aged 80 or older with active COVID-19.

This chain connects TRBV5-1 to TRBJ2-2, with a possible D match to TRBD1 (6 bases). CDR1 and CDR2 (germline): SGHRS, YFSETQ. Trimming took off 7 bases at V and 4 bases at J, with 14 bases between the two ends. The CDR3 is 14 residues long. The CDR3 here is CASGQGSSTGELFF. The CDR3 nucleotides are TGCGCCAGCGGCCAGGGGTCGAGCACCGGGGAGCTGTTTTTT.

The chain couples TRBV10-1 to TRBJ2-5, with 8 bases lining up with TRBD1. CDR1 is WNHNN, CDR2 SYGVQD, per germline (reference sequence). V lost 8 bases and J lost 4; bases outside the gene matches: 15. The CDR3 covers 16 residues. The DNA of the CDR3 is TGCGCCAGCTCGTCACGGGCAGGGGGCCAAGGAGAGACCCAGTACTTC. Amino acid sequence: CASSSRAGGQGETQYF.

J is TRBJ2-2 and V is TRBV6-5, with TRBD2 identical over 11 bases. The V gene end was trimmed by 7 bases and the J gene end by 8 bases; junction bases not matched to a gene: 9. The germline V gene encodes CDR1 MNHEY and CDR2 SVGAGI. The CDR3 consists of 15 residues. CDR3 DNA: TGTGCCAGCATGCTAGTAGCGGGAGGGCAGGGGGAGCTGTTTTTT. Translated, it gives CASMLVAGGQGELFF.

The chain's CDR3 is CASSYQLEKLFF. Here the CDR3 DNA reads TGTGCCAGCAGTTACCAGTTAGAAAAACTGTTTTTT. This chain links TRBV6-6 with TRBJ1-4; the D is unclear. There are 12 residues in the CDR3. Looked up from germline, CDR1 is MNHNY and CDR2 is SVGAGI (reference sequence). The ends were cut back, 2 bases at V and 8 bases at J, with 6 bases in the middle.

V is TRBV2 and J is TRBJ2-3, with 8 nucleotides matching TRBD1. The germline gives CDR1 SNHLY, CDR2 FYNNEI. The trim removed 5 bases at V and 1 base at J, leaving 5 bases unmatched. The length of the CDR3 is 15 residues. The DNA for the CDR3 is TGTGCCAGCAGTCTGACAGGGGAGGGCACAGATACGCAGTATTTT. It codes for CASSLTGEGTDTQYF.

The chain links TRBV19 to TRBJ2-3; D is undetermined. V lost 5 bases and J 0 bases, leaving 18 bases between the germline ends. The CDR3 runs 17 residues. Germline CDR1 is LNHDA and CDR2 is SQIVND (reference sequence). CDR3 sequence reads: CASSPRTTYASTDTQYF. CDR3 bases: TGTGCCAGTAGTCCGAGAACTACCTATGCTAGCACAGATACGCAGTATTTT.

The chain is built from TRBV2 and TRBJ1-1; TRBD1 matches 8 bases. The CDR3 is made up of 18 amino acids. CDR1 is SNHLY and CDR2 is FYNNEI in the germline V gene. Losses at the gene ends were 4 bases for V and 1 base for J; bases not matched to a gene: 14. The CDR3 loop reads CASSGYGDRPPRNTEAFF. For the CDR3, the DNA is TGTGCCAGCAGTGGCTACGGGGACAGGCCACCCAGGAACACTGAAGCTTTCTTT.

The V call is TRBV6-1, the J call TRBJ1-1, with D possibly being TRBD1 (6 bases). V lost 2 bases and J lost 6, with 10 bases in between. From germline, CDR1 is MNHNS and CDR2 SASEGT. This CDR3 has 13 amino acids. The CDR3 reads CASSEPGAPEAFF. The CDR3 DNA sequence: TGTGCCAGCAGTGAACCAGGGGCTCCTGAAGCTTTCTTT.

V usage is TRBV5-1 and J usage is TRBJ2-3, with a tentative D call TRBD1 (6 bases). CDR3 length: 14 amino acids. V lost 4 bases and J 1 base, leaving 10 bases between the germline ends. The V gene's germline CDR1 is SGHRS and CDR2 YFSETQ. CDR3 region: CASSPRQGTDTQYF. CDR3 DNA: TGCGCCAGCAGCCCCCGACAGGGCACAGATACGCAGTATTTT.

The chain carries TRBV28 and TRBJ1-4, with D unclear. Trimming took off 1 base at V and 5 bases at J, with 5 bases between the two ends. Per germline, CDR1 MDHEN and CDR2 SYDVKM. The CDR3 runs to 13 residues. The CDR3, as DNA: TGTGCCAGCAGTTTATTCGGGAATGAAAAACTGTTTTTT. Its translation is CASSLFGNEKLFF.

The chain has TRBV5-5 and TRBJ2-1, with D maybe TRBD2 (5 bases). Germline V gives CDR1 SGHKS, CDR2 YYEKEE (reference sequence). The CDR3 totals 16 residues. Trimming took off 4 bases at V and 0 bases at J, with 14 bases between the two ends. The DNA of the CDR3 is TGTGCCAGCAGCCAAACTAGGCAAAGCTCCTACAATGAGCAGTTCTTC. Encoded protein: CASSQTRQSSYNEQFF.

This rearrangement joins TRBV3-1 (or the pseudogene TRBV3-2) to TRBJ2-1; 8 positions match TRBD2. The V segment lost 4 bases and the J segment 4 bases; nucleotides outside the gene matches: 15. Germline V gives CDR1 LGHDT, CDR2 YNNKEL (reference sequence). The CDR3 contains 18 residues. Written as DNA, the CDR3 is TGTGCCAGCAGCCGAACTGGGGCGGCGATAGCGGGGTACAATGAGCAGTTCTTC. Amino acids: CASSRTGAAIAGYNEQFF.

The chain is built from TRBV6-6 and TRBJ1-4; 8 bases agree with TRBD1. CDR3 length equals 15 residues. The J segment lost 4 bases and the V segment lost 7 bases, leaving 8 bases of the junction unmatched. Germline V gene lookup returns CDR1 MNHNY and CDR2 SVGAGI (reference sequence). CDR3 amino acids: CASISPGQVNEKLFF. The CDR3 bases are TGTGCCAGCATATCTCCGGGACAGGTTAATGAAAAACTGTTTTTT.

Note on this clone: This sample also contains other DNA sequences that code for the same CDR3. The chain recombines TRBV5-1 with TRBJ2-5; 7 bases are shared with TRBD2. This CDR3 has 16 residues. The V segment lost 0 bases and the J segment 1 base; nucleotides outside the gene matches: 6. Germline V gives CDR1 SGHRS, CDR2 YFSETQ. CDR3 protein: CASSLVGGDPQETQYF. The CDR3 nucleotides are TGCGCCAGCAGCTTGGTGGGAGGGGACCCCCAAGAGACCCAGTACTTC.

J is TRBJ2-7 and V is TRBV7-7; TRBD1 agrees at 8 bases. CDR1 is SSHAT and CDR2 is FNYEAQ in the germline V gene (reference sequence). CDR3 length: 15 residues. V gave up 5 bases and J gave up 4 bases; unmatched junction bases: 10. CDR3 coding DNA: TGTGCCAGCAGCCTCCGGGACAGGCCCCCGTACGAGCAGTACGTC. This sequence encodes CASSLRDRPPYEQYV.

This clone has only one observation. J is TRBJ1-6 and V is TRBV7-2; TRBD1 is a possible D gene (5 bases). V was trimmed by 5 bases and J by 0 bases, leaving 17 bases between them. CDR3 length: 18 residues. Germline CDR1 is SGHTA and CDR2 is FQGNSA. CDR3 loop: CASSPSSGLSSYNSPLHF. The DNA of the CDR3 is TGTGCCAGCAGCCCTAGTTCGGGACTAAGCTCCTATAATTCACCCCTCCACTTT.

V is TRBV6-5 and J is TRBJ2-7, with TRBD1 identical over 11 bases. The V and J ends lost 5 bases and 5 bases, in that order; junction bases with no gene match: 8. This CDR3 comprises 15 residues. Germline CDR1 MNHEY, CDR2 SVGAGI. This CDR3 is CASSPPGQGGHEQYV. The CDR3 coding sequence is TGTGCCAGCAGTCCCCCGGGACAGGGGGGCCACGAGCAGTACGTC.

V is TRBV3-1 (or the pseudogene TRBV3-2) and J is TRBJ2-4; D remains unclear. This CDR3 contains 12 residues. The ends were cut back, 0 bases at V and 13 bases at J, with 10 bases in the middle. Germline values: CDR1 LGHDT, CDR2 YNNKEL (reference sequence). CDR3 sequence: CASSQDAREQYF. CDR3 nucleotide sequence: TGTGCCAGCAGCCAAGATGCTAGAGAGCAGTACTTC.

The chain links TRBV7-9 to TRBJ1-6, with D possibly TRBD1 on 5 matching bases. The CDR3 spans 13 residues. V dropped 8 bases and J dropped 7 bases, with 12 bases sitting between them. Germline CDR1 SEHNR, CDR2 FQNEAQ (reference sequence). The CDR3: CASGGEGNSPLHF. CDR3 coding DNA: TGTGCCAGCGGAGGGGAGGGGAATTCACCCCTCCACTTT.

This clone was found once. The chain recombines TRBV12-3 or TRBV12-4 with TRBJ2-7; 9 nucleotides line up with TRBD1. J lost 7 bases, V lost 2 bases, and 3 bases had no gene match. The CDR3 extends over 13 amino acids. The CDR3 loop is CASSLRDREEQYV. CDR3 sequence (DNA): TGTGCCAGCAGTTTAAGGGACAGGGAGGAGCAGTACGTC.

V gene TRBV3-1 (or the pseudogene TRBV3-2) combines with J gene TRBJ2-3, with 7 bases that match TRBD2. This CDR3 contains 18 residues. The J segment lost 3 bases and the V segment lost 3 bases, leaving 15 bases of the junction unmatched. Germline CDR1 is LGHDT and CDR2 is YNNKEL (reference sequence). CDR3 loop: CASSHKLRAGMGTDTQYF. The DNA for the CDR3 is TGTGCCAGCAGCCACAAACTCCGAGCGGGAATGGGTACAGATACGCAGTATTTT.

This chain joins TRBV7-9 and TRBJ2-7; TRBD1 matches 10 bases. The CDR3 loop spans 17 amino acids. Germline assignment: CDR1 SEHNR and CDR2 FQNEAQ (reference sequence). V trimming: 1 base; J trimming: 2 bases; junction bases outside the gene matches: 8. CDR3 loop: CASSLVQGTGDAYEQYF. As DNA, the CDR3 is TGTGCCAGCAGCTTAGTCCAGGGGACAGGGGACGCCTACGAGCAGTACTTC.

V usage is TRBV12-3 or TRBV12-4 and J usage is TRBJ2-3, with 11 bases that match TRBD2. Unmatched junction bases numbered 0, after V lost 2 bases and J lost 11 bases. The CDR3 runs to 12 residues. The CDR3 region is CASSLTSGGQYF. CDR3 DNA: TGTGCCAGCAGTTTAACTAGCGGGGGGCAGTATTTT.

The chain recombines TRBV6-6 with TRBJ1-1; 7 positions match TRBD1. Germline V gene sequence: CDR1 MNHNY, CDR2 SVGAGI (reference sequence). The CDR3 runs 15 residues. V gave up 5 bases and J gave up 1 base; unmatched junction bases: 7. The CDR3: CASSAPGQRNTEAFF. In DNA form, the CDR3 reads TGTGCCAGCAGTGCGCCGGGACAGCGGAACACTGAAGCTTTCTTT.

The chain recombines TRBV5-3 with TRBJ1-5; D unclear. TRBV5-3 is an ORF, with its function uncertain. V lost 0 bases and J 2 bases, leaving 9 bases between the germline ends. This CDR3 is built from 15 residues. The CDR3 coding sequence is TGTGCCAGAAGCTTGGAATGGCCAGGCAATCAGCCCCAGCATTTT. Translating it yields CARSLEWPGNQPQHF.

The gene calls are TRBV7-2 and TRBJ2-2; D possibly corresponds to TRBD2 (7 bases). The CDR3 length is 15 residues. Germline values: CDR1 SGHTA, CDR2 FQGNSA. V shed 6 bases and J shed 4 bases, with 15 bases lying between them. CDR3: CASRGGGAGTGELFF. CDR3 nucleotide sequence: TGTGCCAGCAGAGGGGGGGGCGCGGGCACCGGGGAGCTGTTTTTT.